This paragraph covers one T cell receptor beta chain sequence. Antigen unknown. Germline V CDR1 and CDR2: KGHDR, SFDVKD. V dropped 3 bases and J dropped 4; count of bases not matched to a gene: 6. The length of the CDR3 is 15 residues. These data are taken from a study of T cell responses to AZD1222 COVID-19 vaccine. Assay used: immunoSEQ multiplex PCR; TCRdb lists only in-frame clones, some missing. Of about 160,000 clones listed, about 88% are singletons. Overall study results and limits: Variant regions that are unmutated are reportedly the target of nearly half of spike-specific TCRs.

Here the sequenced sample was peripheral blood, taken on day 0 of AZD1222 vaccination. This TCR was sampled from an adult in good health. This chain joins TRBV24-1 and TRBJ2-3; 7 positions agree with TRBD2. The CDR3 reads CATSDPGGAADTQYF. The CDR3 DNA reads TGTGCCACCAGTGATCCGGGGGGTGCCGCAGATACGCAGTATTTT.